These T cell receptor beta chains were read from a single sample in a study of T cell changes during pregnancy in multiple sclerosis. The repertoire was sequenced with immunoSEQ multiplex PCR; TCRdb's copy has only in-frame clones and lacks some. Found here are roughly 110,000 clones, about 90% of them singletons; the top ten hold around 1.6%. Source: peripheral blood, taken before pregnancy. These receptors all stem from a female donor with multiple sclerosis, enrolled in a pregnancy study. CDR3s include the opening cysteine and the closing phenylalanine or tryptophan. The D gene is left open where the match is weak.

cdr3_aa,cdr3_nt,j_call,v_call,d_call
CASGGQVYSNQPQHF,TGTGCCAGCGGCGGACAGGTCTATAGCAATCAGCCCCAGCATTTT,TRBJ1-5,TRBV2,TRBD1
CASSGPGRSPSYNEQFF,TGTGCCAGCAGTGGTCCCGGGAGGTCCCCTTCCTACAATGAGCAGTTCTTC,TRBJ2-1,TRBV6-1,TRBD2
CASSERGGGGVNQPQHF,TGTGCCAGCAGTGAAAGGGGGGGAGGAGGGGTCAATCAGCCCCAGCATTTT,TRBJ1-5,TRBV6-1,NA
CASAGPGGMGNEQFF,TGTGCCAGCGCCGGCCCGGGGGGGATGGGCAATGAGCAGTTCTTC,TRBJ2-1,TRBV7-8,TRBD2
CASSQTGDYGYTF,TGTGCCAGCAGCCAGACAGGGGACTATGGCTACACCTTC,TRBJ1-2,TRBV5-5,TRBD1
CASSLTLAGQTQYF,TGTGCTAGCAGCTTAACACTAGCGGGGCAGACCCAGTACTTC,TRBJ2-5,TRBV7-7,TRBD2
CASSIEGHLKGEQYF,TGTGCCAGTAGTATAGAGGGGCACCTTAAGGGCGAGCAGTACTTC,TRBJ2-7,TRBV19,NA
CASSKGDRSYEQYF,TGTGCCAGTAGTAAAGGAGACAGATCCTACGAGCAGTACTTC,TRBJ2-7,TRBV19,NA
CASTAGGSYNEQFF,TGTGCCAGTACCGCAGGGGGCTCTTACAATGAGCAGTTCTTC,TRBJ2-1,TRBV19,TRBD1
CAISESTSGGAVEQYF,TGTGCCATCAGTGAGTCCACTAGCGGGGGGGCCGTCGAGCAGTACTTC,TRBJ2-7,TRBV10-3,TRBD2
CASSHHRDTGNTIYF,TGCGCCAGCAGCCATCACAGGGATACTGGAAACACCATATATTTT,TRBJ1-3,TRBV4-3,NA
CASSFLSNTEAFF,TGTGCCAGCAGCTTTTTATCGAACACTGAAGCTTTCTTT,TRBJ1-1,TRBV7-9,NA